These 18 T cell receptor beta chains share one sample of origin, sequenced in a study of shared clonotypes between healthy human individuals. Sequenced by immunoSEQ multiplex PCR; TCRdb stores in-frame clones only, minus some. The sample carries under 1,100,000 clones, 65% to 75% recorded once. Material: memory CD4+ T cells sorted from blood. Regarding subset: CD45RA-negative fraction. The receptors come from a man younger than 30 in good health.

The chain has TRBV28 and TRBJ2-7, with 8 bases aligning to TRBD2. Per germline, CDR1 MDHEN and CDR2 SYDVKM. V lost 6 bases and J lost 4; bases outside the gene matches: 11. This CDR3 is 15 amino acids long. CDR3 nucleotide sequence: TGTGCCAGCAGCCGACCCGGGCGGGGGGTTTACGAGCAGTACTTC. Encoded protein: CASSRPGRGVYEQYF.

This chain connects TRBV7-2 to TRBJ2-1; 14 positions agree with TRBD2. Germline values: CDR1 SGHTA, CDR2 FQGNSA. J lost 3 bases, V lost 5 bases, and 12 bases had no gene match. This CDR3 spans 19 amino acids. CDR3 in amino acids: CASSGKGLAGGHGYNEQFF. CDR3 DNA sequence: TGTGCCAGCAGCGGGAAAGGACTAGCGGGAGGACATGGCTACAATGAGCAGTTCTTC.

The chain recombines TRBV4-2 with TRBJ2-5; D gene unclear. Trimming pared 0 bases from V and 3 bases from J, leaving 8 bases between. This CDR3 is 14 amino acids long. Germline V gives CDR1 LGHNA, CDR2 YNFKEQ. The CDR3 bases are TGTGCCAGCAGCCAAGAACTATTAAAAGAGACCCAGTACTTC. It yields the protein CASSQELLKETQYF.

The chain joins TRBV18 to TRBJ2-7; 10 positions agree with TRBD1. The CDR3 is 15 residues long. Looked up from germline, CDR1 is KGHSH and CDR2 is LQKENI. Trimming at V came to 5 bases and at J to 1 base, leaving 5 bases not matched to a gene. The CDR3 DNA reads TGTGCCAGCTCATACGGGACAGGGGAATCCTACGAGCAGTACTTC. Encoded protein: CASSYGTGESYEQYF.

The chain recombines TRBV6-6 with TRBJ1-3; D is undetermined. CDR1 and CDR2 from the germline V gene are MNHNY and SVGAGI (reference sequence). The CDR3 is made up of 14 amino acids. V was pared by 7 bases and J by 4 bases, with 14 bases between. The CDR3 bases are TGTGCCAGCACCGAGTGGGTAGGGGGAAACACCATATATTTT. This translates into CASTEWVGGNTIYF.

The chain employs TRBV2 and TRBJ2-5, with 9 bases matching TRBD1. The CDR3 sequence is 13 residues long. The germline gives CDR1 SNHLY, CDR2 FYNNEI. The V gene end was trimmed by 6 bases and the J gene end by 5 bases; junction bases not matched to a gene: 4. The CDR3 is CASRGTGLETQYF. Written as DNA, the CDR3 is TGTGCCAGCAGGGGGACAGGGCTCGAGACCCAGTACTTC.

This sequence joins TRBV6-6 and TRBJ2-7; TRBD1 aligns across 7 bases. CDR1 MNHNY and CDR2 SVGAGI come from the germline V gene (reference sequence). V lost 0 bases, J lost 2 bases, and 7 bases stayed unmatched. The CDR3 totals 16 residues. The CDR3 here is CASSYSPGRGPYEQYF. Written as DNA, the CDR3 is TGTGCCAGCAGTTACTCGCCGGGTAGGGGGCCCTACGAGCAGTACTTC.

The V call is TRBV27, the J call TRBJ1-3; D unresolved. Trimming removed 3 bases at V and 1 base at J, with 7 bases between. The CDR3 runs 14 residues. Germline V gene data show CDR1 as MNHEY and CDR2 as SMNVEV (reference sequence). The CDR3 DNA sequence: TGTGCCAGCAGTTTTTCCGGGTCTGGAAACACCATATATTTT. It translates to CASSFSGSGNTIYF.

The chain has TRBV5-1 and TRBJ2-5; tentative D call: TRBD1 (5 bases). V was clipped by 0 bases and J by 6 bases, with 12 bases between them. The CDR3 loop spans 14 amino acids. Germline V lookup: CDR1 SGHRS, CDR2 YFSETQ. The CDR3 DNA sequence: TGCGCCAGCAGCTTGGTCACAGGTGCGCAGACCCAGTACTTC. Amino acids: CASSLVTGAQTQYF.

This rearrangement joins TRBV5-4 to TRBJ2-1; 7 nucleotides agree with TRBD2. The V and J ends lost 4 bases and 3 bases, in that order; junction bases with no gene match: 7. Germline assignment: CDR1 SGHNT and CDR2 YYREEE (reference sequence). The CDR3 contains 15 residues. As DNA, the CDR3 is TGTGCCAGCAGCCCGGCGGGACTAAGCTACAATGAGCAGTTCTTC. This sequence encodes CASSPAGLSYNEQFF. Full variable domain (remainder filled in from reference TRBV5-4 and TRBJ2-1): ETGVTQSPTHLIKTRGQQVTLRCSSQSGHNTVSWYQQALGQGPQFIFQYYREEENGRGNFPPRFSGLQFPNYSSELNVNALELDDSALYLCASSPAGLSYNEQFFGPGTRLTVL.

For this clone: The sample holds other DNA sequences that translate to the same CDR3. This chain joins TRBV27 and TRBJ2-2; D is uncertain. V lost 1 base to trimming and J lost 6 bases, with 6 bases between them. The CDR3 loop spans 13 amino acids. Germline-derived CDR1 and CDR2 are MNHEY and SMNVEV (reference sequence). CDR3 DNA sequence: TGTGCCAGCAGTTTATTCCGAGCCGGGGAGCTGTTTTTT. This translates into CASSLFRAGELFF.

The chain uses TRBV6-5 and TRBJ2-1; 8 positions match TRBD2. CDR3 size: 15 residues. Germline V CDR1 and CDR2: MNHEY, SVGAGI. V lost 5 bases to trimming and J lost 3 bases; unmatched junction nucleotides: 6. The CDR3 nucleotides are TGTGCCAGCAGTCGACGGGGGGGCATCTACAATGAGCAGTTCTTC. Translating it yields CASSRRGGIYNEQFF.

This chain connects TRBV2 to TRBJ1-1; a weak D match, TRBD1 (5 bases). Trimming stripped 8 bases from V and 4 bases from J, with 14 bases between. Per the germline V gene, CDR1 is SNHLY and CDR2 is FYNNEI. This CDR3 contains 13 residues. CDR3 amino acids: CASDRGAFTEAFF. CDR3 nucleotides: TGTGCCAGCGATAGAGGGGCGTTCACTGAAGCTTTCTTT.

This clone was seen repeatedly, ten times or more. This chain connects TRBV18 to TRBJ2-7; D is perhaps TRBD1 (6 bases). CDR1 is KGHSH and CDR2 is LQKENI in the germline V gene. The CDR3 covers 14 residues. Deletions cut 3 bases from V and 2 bases from J, with 11 bases between. In DNA form, the CDR3 reads TGTGCCAGCTCACCCCAGGGACACACCTACGAGCAGTACTTC. Translation: CASSPQGHTYEQYF.

The chain links TRBV6-5 to TRBJ2-2; D not resolved. The CDR3 has 15 amino acids. CDR1 and CDR2 (germline): MNHEY, SVGAGI. V was cut by 0 bases and J by 6 bases, with 11 bases left in between. The CDR3 reads CASSYSRQSAGELFF. Written as DNA, the CDR3 is TGTGCCAGCAGTTACTCCCGGCAGTCGGCCGGGGAGCTGTTTTTT.

V is TRBV5-4 and J is TRBJ1-2, with a tentative D call TRBD1 (5 bases). Per the germline V gene, CDR1 is SGHNT and CDR2 is YYREEE (reference sequence). The CDR3 sequence is 18 residues long. V lost 1 base to trimming and J lost 1 base, with 20 bases between them. The CDR3 DNA reads TGTGCCAGCAGCTTGAAAGGGTCAGGGACTTCATTTAACTATGGCTACACCTTC. Translation: CASSLKGSGTSFNYGYTF.

The V gene is TRBV6-5, the J gene TRBJ2-7; 7 bases align to TRBD1. Per germline, CDR1 MNHEY and CDR2 SVGAGI. This CDR3 is 15 amino acids long. Trimming cost V 5 bases and J 5 bases; bases outside gene matches: 12. The DNA for the CDR3 is TGTGCCAGCAGTGTAAACGGACAGGCCGGTAACGAGCAGTACTTC. Its translation: CASSVNGQAGNEQYF.

On this clone itself: With a much larger clone just one base away, this may be a read error. V usage is TRBV5-5 and J usage is TRBJ1-1; D remains ambiguous. The V and J ends lost 0 bases and 0 bases respectively, with 3 bases between them. The CDR3 runs 13 residues. Germline V lookup: CDR1 SGHKS, CDR2 YYEKEE (reference sequence). This chain's CDR3 is CASSLVMNTEAFF. For the CDR3, the DNA is TGTGCCAGCAGCTTGGTCATGAACACTGAAGCTTTCTTT.